The rows below give T cell receptor beta chains drawn from one sample of a study of cytomegalovirus exposure and HLA in healthy donors. Some clones are missing from TCRdb's copy, which holds only in-frame ones; the method was immunoSEQ multiplex PCR. The sample lists about 240,000 clones; around 85% were seen once. The sample consisted of PBMCs. The receptors were gathered from a woman between 25 and 40 years old in good health and CMV-seropositive. The CDR3 runs from the conserved cysteine through the conserved F or W. A D gene is named only where the DNA matches it firmly. Some rows mark clone size as missing; the rest say once, few, many or name a class of expanded clone.

J gene,V gene,D gene,clone size,CDR3 protein,CDR3 DNA
TRBJ2-1,TRBV5-1,TRBD1,-,CASSSLTGGSYNEQFF,TGCGCCAGCAGCTCTTTGACAGGGGGCTCCTACAATGAGCAGTTCTTC
TRBJ2-1,TRBV7-3,TRBD2,-,CASSLGLAGSNEQFF,TGTGCCAGCAGCTTAGGACTAGCGGGGTCCAATGAGCAGTTCTTC
TRBJ2-7,TRBV5-1,TRBD2,-,CASSPGLAGVRAYEQYF,TGCGCCAGCAGCCCTGGACTAGCGGGAGTTAGGGCCTACGAGCAGTACTTC
TRBJ1-2,TRBV7-9,-,once,CASSQDTEDEKGGYGYTF,TGTGCCAGCAGCCAAGACACAGAGGATGAAAAAGGAGGCTATGGCTACACCTTC
TRBJ2-7,TRBV29-1,TRBD2,-,CSVVTSGTHISYEQYF,TGCAGCGTCGTAACTAGCGGCACGCACATTTCCTACGAGCAGTACTTC
TRBJ1-1,TRBV29-1,TRBD1,-,CSGCGGQGPWAAEAFF,TGCAGCGGCTGTGGGGGACAGGGGCCTTGGGCGGCTGAAGCTTTCTTT
TRBJ2-1,TRBV28,-,-,CASSPGGYNEQFF,TGTGCCAGCAGCCCTGGGGGGTACAATGAGCAGTTCTTC
TRBJ1-5,TRBV5-1,-,-,CASSLEGVGNQPQHF,TGCGCCAGCAGCTTGGAGGGGGTAGGCAATCAGCCCCAGCATTTT
TRBJ1-2,TRBV6-1,-,-,CASSETGRDGYTF,TGTGCCAGCAGTGAAACCGGGCGGGATGGCTACACCTTC
TRBJ1-5,TRBV6-5,TRBD1,-,CATRTGGNQPQHF,TGTGCCACCCGGACAGGGGGAAATCAGCCCCAGCATTTT
TRBJ2-1,TRBV7-8,-,-,CASSLEPTGTFDNEQFF,TGTGCCAGCAGCTTAGAACCAACCGGGACTTTCGACAATGAGCAGTTCTTC
TRBJ2-7,TRBV7-8,-,-,CASSLEVVSRGFSYEQYF,TGTGCCAGCAGCTTAGAGGTGGTCTCGCGGGGTTTCTCCTACGAGCAGTACTTC
TRBJ2-7,TRBV10-2,-,-,CASSDWSGLDEQYF,TGCGCCAGCAGTGACTGGTCAGGGCTGGACGAGCAGTACTTC
TRBJ1-1,TRBV28,TRBD1,-,CASRWTGQRNTEAFF,TGTGCCAGCAGGTGGACGGGACAGAGGAACACTGAAGCTTTCTTT
TRBJ2-5,TRBV10-3,TRBD2,-,CANEGGELAGGQETQYF,TGTGCCAACGAGGGGGGCGAACTAGCGGGAGGACAAGAGACCCAGTACTTC
TRBJ1-2,TRBV6-6,TRBD1,few,CASSYGQADYGYTF,TGTGCCAGCAGTTACGGACAGGCGGACTATGGCTACACCTTC
TRBJ1-1,TRBV11-2,TRBD1,-,CASSSDRGLAFF,TGTGCCAGCAGCTCCGACAGGGGTCTTGCTTTCTTT
TRBJ1-1,TRBV9,TRBD1,-,CASRGQINTEAFF,TGTGCCAGCAGGGGACAGATAAACACTGAAGCTTTCTTT
TRBJ1-2,TRBV10-2,TRBD1,-,CANKQGGNYGYTF,TGCGCCAATAAACAGGGGGGTAACTATGGCTACACCTTC
TRBJ2-2,TRBV7-2,-,-,CASSLVRLDTGELFF,TGTGCCAGCAGCTTAGTGAGACTAGATACCGGGGAGCTGTTTTTT
TRBJ1-1,TRBV5-1,TRBD1,-,CASSRELGVTGDTEAFF,TGCGCCAGCAGCCGGGAGTTAGGGGTGACAGGGGACACTGAAGCTTTCTTT
TRBJ2-2,TRBV4-1,TRBD1,-,CASSQQVLDRVERNTGELFF,TGCGCCAGCAGCCAACAAGTCCTTGACAGGGTTGAGAGGAACACCGGGGAGCTGTTTTTT
TRBJ2-1,TRBV7-8,-,-,CASSLALQVTRNEQFF,TGTGCCAGCAGCTTAGCGCTACAAGTGACTAGAAATGAGCAGTTCTTC
TRBJ2-3,TRBV10-2,TRBD2,-,CASGHSGAGTDTQYF,TGCGCCAGCGGCCATAGCGGGGCTGGCACAGATACGCAGTATTTT
TRBJ1-2,TRBV7-9,-,-,CASSFRQANYGYTF,TGTGCCAGCAGCTTTCGACAGGCCAACTATGGCTACACCTTC
TRBJ1-5,TRBV30,-,few,CAWSPTASNQPQHF,TGTGCCTGGAGTCCGACAGCCAGCAATCAGCCCCAGCATTTT
TRBJ1-3,TRBV19,TRBD1,-,CAAGRGQAVFSGNTIYF,TGTGCCGCGGGAAGGGGGCAAGCTGTCTTCTCTGGAAACACCATATATTTT
TRBJ1-1,TRBV5-1,TRBD1,-,CASSLVGRGRGGTEAFF,TGCGCCAGCAGCTTGGTAGGCAGGGGGCGCGGAGGCACTGAAGCTTTCTTT
TRBJ1-2,TRBV7-8,TRBD1,-,CASSPQSRGLYGYTF,TGTGCCAGCAGCCCGCAAAGCAGGGGGCTGTATGGCTACACCTTC
TRBJ1-1,TRBV28,-,-,CASSFGKVSEAFF,TGTGCCAGCAGTTTCGGGAAAGTTTCGGAAGCTTTCTTT
TRBJ2-3,TRBV28,TRBD2,-,CASSFGRGTDTQYF,TGTGCCAGCAGTTTCGGGAGGGGCACAGATACGCAGTATTTT
TRBJ2-7,TRBV11-3,-,few,CASSSSGSSYEQYF,TGTGCCAGCAGCTCTTCCGGGAGCTCCTACGAGCAGTACTTC
TRBJ2-7,TRBV30,TRBD1,-,CAWSEQGGEQYF,TGTGCCTGGAGTGAACAGGGGGGAGAGCAGTACTTC
TRBJ1-5,TRBV2,TRBD1,-,CASSPGQGFWF,TGTGCCAGCAGTCCGGGACAGGGGTTTTGGTTT
TRBJ2-1,TRBV12-2,-,once,CASRFITSAGAYNEQFF,TGTGCAAGTCGCTTCATTACTAGCGCCGGCGCCTACAATGAGCAGTTCTTC
TRBJ2-7,TRBV2,-,-,CASHRQVVYEQYF,TGTGCCAGTCATAGACAGGTAGTTTACGAGCAGTACTTC
TRBJ2-6,TRBV5-4,TRBD2,-,CASRITSGRSGANVLTF,TGTGCCAGCAGAATCACTAGCGGGAGGTCTGGGGCCAACGTCCTGACTTTC
TRBJ2-5,TRBV5-1,-,-,CASSSLESGETQYF,TGCGCCAGCAGCTCACTAGAATCCGGAGAGACCCAGTACTTC
TRBJ2-7,TRBV4-2,TRBD1,-,CASSQLGQGARSSYEQYF,TGTGCCAGCAGCCAACTAGGACAGGGTGCCCGCTCCTCCTACGAGCAGTACTTC
TRBJ2-6,TRBV7-2,-,-,CASSRLGGSGANVLTF,TGTGCCAGCAGCCGACTTGGGGGGTCTGGGGCCAACGTCCTGACTTTC
TRBJ2-2,TRBV9,TRBD2,-,CASSVAGAGSGITGELFF,TGTGCCAGCAGCGTAGCGGGGGCGGGTAGCGGGATCACCGGGGAGCTGTTTTTT
TRBJ1-1,TRBV11-3,-,-,CASSLEYLTEAFF,TGTGCCAGCAGCTTAGAGTATTTAACTGAAGCTTTCTTT
TRBJ1-1,TRBV7-9,-,once,CASSLAPVEAFF,TGTGCCAGCAGCTTAGCTCCGGTTGAAGCTTTCTTT
TRBJ2-2,TRBV19,TRBD2,-,CASMKREYNGELFF,TGTGCCAGTATGAAGCGGGAGTATAACGGGGAGCTGTTTTTT
TRBJ1-2,TRBV27,TRBD1,few,CASSLSRSGGLYGYTF,TGTGCCAGCAGTTTATCGAGGTCAGGGGGCCTCTATGGCTACACCTTC
TRBJ1-5,TRBV30,TRBD1,few,CAWSVQGAGQPQHF,TGTGCCTGGAGTGTACAGGGGGCAGGACAGCCCCAGCATTTT
TRBJ1-5,TRBV7-9,-,-,CASSSQGPNQPQHF,TGTGCCAGCAGCTCACAGGGTCCGAATCAGCCCCAGCATTTT
TRBJ2-7,TRBV7-9,-,-,CASSLIATTPYEQYF,TGTGCCAGCAGCTTAATCGCGACGACTCCCTACGAGCAGTACTTC
TRBJ1-5,TRBV19,TRBD1,-,CASSIWTGDQPQHF,TGTGCCAGTAGCATTTGGACAGGGGATCAGCCCCAGCATTTT
TRBJ2-7,TRBV14,TRBD1,-,CASSRDRGDEQYF,TGTGCCAGCAGCCGGGACAGGGGGGACGAGCAGTACTTC
TRBJ1-1,TRBV20-1,-,once,CSATVPTEAFF,TGCAGTGCTACGGTCCCCACTGAAGCTTTCTTT
TRBJ1-1,TRBV12-5,TRBD1,-,CASGFGTDLNTEAFF,TGTGCTAGTGGTTTTGGGACAGACTTGAACACTGAAGCTTTCTTT
TRBJ1-1,TRBV4-1,-,-,CASSQRSRSTEAFF,TGCGCCAGCAGCCAAAGATCACGGAGCACTGAAGCTTTCTTT
TRBJ1-4,TRBV6-1,-,-,CASSDLQGTNEKLFF,TGTGCCAGCAGTGACCTACAGGGAACTAATGAAAAACTGTTTTTT
TRBJ2-1,TRBV29-1,TRBD2,few,CSVGLASYNEQFF,TGCAGCGTTGGACTAGCCTCCTACAATGAGCAGTTCTTC
TRBJ1-2,TRBV19,TRBD1,-,CASSRSGGPSYGYTF,TGTGCCAGTAGTAGATCAGGGGGTCCTTCCTATGGCTACACCTTC
TRBJ2-2,TRBV18,-,-,CASSPSDSGVGGELFF,TGTGCCAGCTCACCCTCCGATTCCGGAGTCGGCGGGGAGCTGTTTTTT
TRBJ2-7,TRBV6-6,-,-,CASSSLGAGKYEQYF,TGTGCCAGCAGTTCCCTGGGTGCAGGCAAGTACGAGCAGTACTTC
TRBJ2-3,TRBV7-8,-,-,CASSLAVGVQYF,TGTGCCAGCAGCTTAGCGGTCGGAGTGCAGTATTTT
TRBJ2-1,TRBV5-1,TRBD2,-,CASSRGLAGGPGNEQFF,TGCGCCAGCAGCCGCGGACTAGCGGGAGGGCCGGGCAATGAGCAGTTCTTC